The present TCR beta chain was sequenced within a study of monozygotic twins with inflammatory bowel disease. A remark on this clonotype: The antigen is undetermined.

Study-level findings and limits: Lower TCRbeta diversity (inverse Simpson) was seen in IBD patients than in healthy co-twins. Telling different T cell subtypes apart from each other was not possible.

Reprocessing the 5' RACE reads, TCRdb reports a single entry for every CDR3 protein and omits DNA. Its listing shows more than 300,000 distinct CDR3 sequences. Per donor there was one draw, yielding a blood sample of around 2.5 ml. Input material: blood. The TCR originated in a human donor with ulcerative colitis or Crohn's disease, or a healthy co-twin of an affected twin (not recorded which).

The chain's CDR3 is CASSLADRYHSNQPQHF. This rearrangement joins TRBV7-2 to TRBJ1-5; checking the TCRdb D call of TRBD1 is not possible without DNA. The germline V gene encodes CDR1 SGHTA and CDR2 FQGNSA. The length of the CDR3 is 17 residues.